Below are 16 T cell receptor beta chains sequenced from a single sample in a study of blood T cell repertoires in COVID-19 (dated by TCRdb to the early 2020s). Library creation used the immunoSEQ multiplex PCR assay. In TCRdb, the immuneACCESS table is reduced to in-frame sequences with V and J assigned. These tables do not hold every clone; where another copy was compared, an unresolved V gene accounts for under half, and the others remain unexplained. The sample table lists over 100,000 clones, 85% of them with a count of one. Together, the top ten hold approximately 10% of the sample. Sequencing was carried out using peripheral blood. The receptors here all came from a man of 80 years or more with acute or convalescent COVID-19.

J is TRBJ2-1 and V is TRBV19, with unresolved D. V was pared by 5 bases and J by 4 bases, with 9 bases between. Germline V lookup: CDR1 LNHDA, CDR2 SQIVND (reference sequence). CDR3 length: 13 amino acids. Written as DNA, the CDR3 is TGTGCCAGTAGTGTAAGTACTTACAATGAGCAGTTCTTC. Residues: CASSVSTYNEQFF.

The rearrangement uses TRBV6-5 and TRBJ1-3, with D uncertain. V lost 0 bases and J 2 bases, leaving 11 bases between the germline ends. There are 16 residues in the CDR3. Germline CDR1 and CDR2: MNHEY and SVGAGI. CDR3 region: CASSYSRQAAGNTIYF. In DNA form, the CDR3 reads TGTGCCAGCAGTTACTCTCGGCAGGCCGCTGGAAACACCATATATTTT.

V is TRBV21-1 and J is TRBJ1-5; TRBD1, as called in the table, went unchecked against the DNA. TRBV21-1 is marked as a pseudogene. The CDR3 loop spans 14 amino acids. The CDR3 coding sequence is TGTGCCAGCAGCAAAGAGACAAGGTATCAGCCCCAGCATTTT. It is translated as CASSKETRYQPQHF.

This chain joins TRBV28 and TRBJ2-7, with TRBD2 as a possible D gene (6 bases). This CDR3 is 12 amino acids long. The V end lost 7 bases, the J end lost 4 bases, and 11 bases lay between the germline ends. Per the germline V gene, CDR1 is MDHEN and CDR2 is SYDVKM. For the CDR3, the DNA is TGTGCCAGCAAGGAGGGAAGGTACGAGCAGTACTTC. Its protein is CASKEGRYEQYF.

This clone was seen only a few times. This chain uses TRBV5-1 with TRBJ2-3; 9 positions agree with TRBD2. In germline, CDR1 is SGHRS, CDR2 YFSETQ. CDR3 length: 17 residues. V lost 7 bases to trimming and J lost 1 base; unmatched junction nucleotides: 13. The CDR3: CASARAGGPSRTDTQYF. The DNA for the CDR3 is TGCGCCAGCGCACGAGCGGGGGGACCAAGCCGCACAGATACGCAGTATTTT.

The chain is built from TRBV3-1 (or the pseudogene TRBV3-2) and TRBJ1-4; D not resolved. The length of the CDR3 is 15 residues. The germline V and J ends were trimmed by 1 base and 0 bases, with 6 bases remaining between them. Germline V gives CDR1 LGHDT, CDR2 YNNKEL (reference sequence). The CDR3, as DNA: TGTGCCAGCAGCCAAGTCGGGGCAACTAATGAAAAACTGTTTTTT. This encodes CASSQVGATNEKLFF.

This chain uses TRBV14 with TRBJ1-5; no clear D. Germline CDR1 is SGHDN and CDR2 is FVKESK. The germline V and J ends were trimmed by 1 base and 7 bases, with 11 bases remaining between them. This CDR3 has 14 amino acids. DNA of the CDR3: TGTGCCAGCAGCCAAGCCGGGGTACCCCAGCCCCAGCATTTT. It translates to CASSQAGVPQPQHF.

The V call is TRBV5-1, the J call TRBJ2-5, with 7 bases that match TRBD1. The germline CDR1 and CDR2 sequences are SGHRS and YFSETQ. With 4 bases clipped from V and 2 bases from J, the junction kept 5 bases outside the gene matches. The CDR3 is 14 residues long. The CDR3 region is CASSPGQIQETQYF. The DNA for the CDR3 is TGCGCCAGCAGCCCGGGACAGATACAAGAGACCCAGTACTTC. Combining the CDR3 with reference TRBV5-1 and TRBJ2-5 gives the whole variable domain KAGVTQTPRYLIKTRGQQVTLSCSPISGHRSVSWYQQTPGQGLQFLFEYFSETQRNKGNFPGRFSGRQFSNSRSEMNVSTLELGDSALYLCASSPGQIQETQYFGPGTRLLVL.

This chain links TRBV5-5 with TRBJ1-4; D uncertain. The ends were cut back, 0 bases at V and 8 bases at J, with 14 bases in the middle. The CDR3 runs 15 residues. Germline lookup yields CDR1 SGHKS and CDR2 YYEKEE (reference sequence). The CDR3 protein is CASSLGWNPGEKLFF. CDR3 in DNA: TGTGCCAGCAGCTTGGGTTGGAACCCGGGAGAAAAACTGTTTTTT.

The chain employs TRBV5-1 and TRBJ2-5, with TRBD2 identical over 7 bases. The CDR3 spans 14 residues. Germline V lookup: CDR1 SGHRS, CDR2 YFSETQ. Unmatched junction bases numbered 8, after V lost 4 bases and J lost 5 bases. The CDR3 sequence is CASSPAGVAETQYF. CDR3 bases: TGCGCCAGCAGCCCCGCGGGGGTTGCGGAGACCCAGTACTTC.

This chain joins TRBV27 and TRBJ2-2, with no clear D. This CDR3 contains 13 residues. The V gene's germline CDR1 is MNHEY and CDR2 SMNVEV (reference sequence). Deletions cut 3 bases from V and 6 bases from J, with 8 bases between. The CDR3 region is CASSLGRPGELFF. CDR3 sequence (DNA): TGTGCCAGCAGTTTGGGCAGGCCCGGGGAGCTGTTTTTT.

The V and J genes are TRBV5-6 and TRBJ2-7, with 14 bases identical to TRBD2. This CDR3 contains 16 residues. With V trimmed by 1 base and J by 4 bases, 4 bases remained unmatched. Per germline, CDR1 SGHDT and CDR2 YYEEEE. CDR3 DNA sequence: TGTGCCAGCAGCTTGCGGACTAGCGGGAGGAATTACGAGCAGTACTTC. This gives the protein CASSLRTSGRNYEQYF.

Here the CDR3 DNA reads TGTGCCAGCAGCTTGGGGGACAGCTCCTACGAGCAGTACTTC. Its translation: CASSLGDSSYEQYF. The chain employs TRBV5-4 and TRBJ2-7, with 7 nucleotides matching TRBD1. The germline CDR1 and CDR2 sequences are SGHNT and YYREEE (reference sequence). Germline trimming cut 0 bases from V and 0 bases from J; bases unmatched to any gene: 0. CDR3 length: 14 amino acids.

This clone was counted once. The rearrangement uses TRBV27 and TRBJ1-4; 7 bases map to TRBD1. The ends lost 6 bases at V and 7 bases at J; junction bases unmatched: 11. This CDR3 region has 15 residues. Germline loops: CDR1 MNHEY, CDR2 SMNVEV (reference sequence). CDR3: CASRADRVVGEKLFF. The CDR3, as DNA: TGTGCCAGCAGGGCTGACAGGGTCGTTGGTGAAAAACTGTTTTTT.

The J gene is TRBJ1-2, the V gene TRBV3-1 (or the pseudogene TRBV3-2), with 7 bases aligning to TRBD1. V shed 4 bases, J shed 5 bases, and the junction held 7 bases outside the gene matches. CDR3 length: 14 residues. Germline CDR1 and CDR2: LGHDT and YNNKEL (reference sequence). The DNA of the CDR3 is TGTGCCAGCAGCCCCCCGACAGGGCGGTATGGCTACACCTTC. Residues: CASSPPTGRYGYTF.

This chain joins TRBV3-1 (or the pseudogene TRBV3-2) and TRBJ2-1; 11 bases fit TRBD2. The J segment lost 4 bases and the V segment lost 4 bases, leaving 3 bases of the junction unmatched. The CDR3 loop spans 15 amino acids. Germline CDR1 LGHDT, CDR2 YNNKEL (reference sequence). This CDR3 is CASSPIAGGYNEQFF. CDR3 in DNA: TGTGCCAGCAGCCCCATAGCGGGAGGGTACAATGAGCAGTTCTTC.